Listed below are T cell receptor beta chains from one sample, sequenced in a study of neoadjuvant anti-PD-1 for oral cavity cancer. Repertoires were generated with immunoSEQ multiplex PCR, while TCRdb's copy carries only in-frame clones and drops some. The sample includes around 7,800 clones, approximately 71% of them seen just once. Sequencing was performed on PBMCs, taken after nivolumab (anti-PD-1) treatment. The receptors derive from a person between 40 and 85 years old with oral cavity squamous cell carcinoma. The CDR3 runs from the conserved cysteine through the conserved F or W. A D gene is named only where the DNA matches it firmly. For some rows the clone size is stated as once, few or many, or as a class when expanded; others skip it.

size: few; D: .; J: TRBJ1-2; length: 14; V: TRBV7-9; CDR3: CASSLVVQNYGYTF; DNA: TGTGCCAGCAGCTTAGTTGTACAGAACTATGGCTACACCTTC
size: .; D: .; J: TRBJ1-2; length: 13; V: TRBV5-1; CDR3: CASSPGWGTGYTF; DNA: TGCGCCAGCAGTCCCGGGTGGGGCACGGGCTACACCTTC
size: .; D: .; J: TRBJ1-2; length: 15; V: TRBV7-2; CDR3: CASSLSLRKGYGYTF; DNA: TGTGCCAGCAGCTTATCCCTGAGGAAGGGCTATGGCTACACCTTC
size: few; D: .; J: TRBJ2-1; length: 16; V: TRBV6-1; CDR3: CASSEAVGVRDNEQFF; DNA: TGTGCCAGCAGTGAAGCGGTTGGTGTCCGCGACAATGAGCAGTTCTTC
size: few; D: .; J: TRBJ1-6; length: 12; V: TRBV6-1; CDR3: CASSENDSPLHF; DNA: TGTGCCAGCAGTGAAAACGATTCACCCCTCCACTTT
size: .; D: TRBD2; J: TRBJ2-5; length: 14; V: TRBV4-1; CDR3: CASSQVASGGTQYF; DNA: TGCGCCAGCAGCCAAGTCGCTAGCGGGGGGACCCAGTACTTC
size: .; D: .; J: TRBJ1-1; length: 14; V: TRBV9; CDR3: CASSVEPVNTEAFF; DNA: TGTGCCAGCAGCGTAGAGCCGGTGAACACTGAAGCTTTCTTT
size: .; D: .; J: TRBJ1-4; length: 13; V: TRBV7-9; CDR3: CASVDSGNEKLFF; DNA: TGTGCCAGTGTTGACAGCGGGAATGAAAAACTGTTTTTT
size: .; D: TRBD1; J: TRBJ1-1; length: 14; V: TRBV19; CDR3: CASGTGNVWTEAFF; DNA: TGTGCCAGTGGGACAGGGAACGTGTGGACTGAAGCTTTCTTT
size: .; D: TRBD1; J: TRBJ1-5; length: 16; V: TRBV7-9; CDR3: CASSAGTGFRNQPQHF; DNA: TGTGCCAGCAGCGCCGGGACAGGGTTTCGAAATCAGCCCCAGCATTTT
size: .; D: .; J: TRBJ2-7; length: 16; V: TRBV14; CDR3: CASSQVSWAVSYEQYF; DNA: TGTGCCAGCAGCCAAGTTTCCTGGGCAGTCTCCTACGAGCAGTACTTC
size: large; D: .; J: TRBJ2-4; length: 16; V: TRBV9; CDR3: CASSVEGGVAKNIQYF; DNA: TGTGCCAGCAGCGTAGAGGGGGGAGTAGCCAAAAACATTCAGTACTTC
size: .; D: .; J: TRBJ1-6; length: 14; V: TRBV10-1; CDR3: CASSWGGFNSPLHF; DNA: TGCGCCAGCAGTTGGGGGGGTTTTAATTCACCCCTCCACTTT
size: .; D: TRBD1; J: TRBJ1-2; length: 12; V: TRBV27; CDR3: CASSYRGLSYTF; DNA: TGTGCCAGCAGTTACAGGGGGCTGAGCTACACCTTC
size: .; D: TRBD2; J: TRBJ2-7; length: 13; V: TRBV11-2; CDR3: CASLSGGAYEQYF; DNA: TGTGCCAGCCTGAGCGGGGGGGCGTACGAGCAGTACTTC
size: .; D: .; J: TRBJ2-3; length: 12; V: TRBV7-9; CDR3: CASSFEGNTQYF; DNA: TGTGCCAGCAGCTTTGAGGGGAATACGCAGTATTTT
size: .; D: TRBD1; J: TRBJ2-2; length: 16; V: TRBV27; CDR3: CASSLSGTGNTGELFF; DNA: TGTGCCAGCAGTTTATCCGGGACAGGGAACACCGGGGAGCTGTTTTTT
size: few; D: .; J: TRBJ1-2; length: 14; V: TRBV29-1; CDR3: CSVEVSQGSGGYTF; DNA: TGCAGCGTTGAAGTCTCACAGGGATCGGGTGGCTACACCTTC
size: .; D: .; J: TRBJ1-6; length: 15; V: TRBV7-2; CDR3: CASSLGQGFNSPLHF; DNA: TGTGCCAGCAGCTTAGGGCAGGGGTTTAATTCACCCCTCCACTTT
size: .; D: .; J: TRBJ2-1; length: 13; V: TRBV5-1; CDR3: CASSLRDRDEQFF; DNA: TGCGCCAGCAGCCTCAGGGACCGCGATGAGCAGTTCTTC
size: .; D: .; J: TRBJ2-7; length: 12; V: TRBV11-2; CDR3: CASSRTLFEQYF; DNA: TGTGCCAGCAGCCGGACCCTCTTCGAGCAGTACTTC
size: .; D: .; J: TRBJ1-2; length: 16; V: TRBV7-2; CDR3: CASSLDGPRNRYGYTF; DNA: TGTGCCAGCAGCTTAGATGGTCCGAGGAACCGCTATGGCTACACCTTC
size: .; D: TRBD1; J: TRBJ2-6; length: 16; V: TRBV5-5; CDR3: CASSRQGLSGANVLTF; DNA: TGTGCCAGCAGCCGACAGGGCCTCTCTGGGGCCAACGTCCTGACTTTC
size: .; D: TRBD1; J: TRBJ2-1; length: 13; V: TRBV7-2; CDR3: CASSSGGVGEQFF; DNA: TGTGCCAGCAGCTCAGGGGGCGTAGGTGAGCAGTTCTTC
size: .; D: .; J: TRBJ1-5; length: 13; V: TRBV28; CDR3: CASSLRVGQPQHF; DNA: TGTGCCAGCAGTTTAAGGGTAGGTCAGCCCCAGCATTTT
size: .; D: .; J: TRBJ1-4; length: 14; V: TRBV7-2; CDR3: CASSPRATNEKLFF; DNA: TGTGCCAGCAGCCCCCGAGCAACTAATGAAAAACTGTTTTTT
size: .; D: TRBD1; J: TRBJ2-7; length: 13; V: TRBV29-1; CDR3: CSVQITGVGEQYF; DNA: TGCAGCGTGCAGATTACAGGGGTCGGCGAGCAGTACTTC
size: .; D: TRBD1; J: TRBJ1-4; length: 11; V: TRBV19; CDR3: CASSRQGPLFF; DNA: TGTGCCAGTAGTCGACAGGGACCCCTGTTTTTT
size: .; D: .; J: TRBJ2-3; length: 14; V: TRBV7-8; CDR3: CASSARRTTDTQYF; DNA: TGTGCCAGCAGCGCCCGGCGGACCACAGATACGCAGTATTTT